The 15 T cell receptor beta chains below all came from one sample that was sequenced in a study of metastatic and nonmetastatic thyroid tumors (dated by TCRdb to the early 2020s). Library creation used PCR. Sequencing took place on an Illumina HiSeq 4000. TCRdb trimmed the raw reads at Q25, called clones with MiXCR and kept productive beta chains. This sample is represented by 45,000 to 50,000 clones; roughly a fifth of them were singletons. The ten largest clones capture roughly 3.8% of the sample. Before undergoing thyroid surgery, none of the patients had been given any kind of treatment. The sequenced sample was blood. The receptors here all came from a male donor with papillary thyroid cancer or a benign thyroid nodule (not recorded which). Some clones in this sample may be carry-over from other donors' samples.

V usage is TRBV3-1 and J usage is TRBJ2-7; TRBD1 might be the D (5 bases). The CDR3 has 16 amino acids. Deletions cut 1 base from V and 5 bases from J, with 18 bases between. CDR1 is LGHDT, CDR2 YNNKEL, per germline (reference sequence). In DNA form, the CDR3 reads TGTGCCAGCAGCCAAGGCGAACAGGTAATAGTCCACGAGCAGTACTTC. This encodes CASSQGEQVIVHEQYF.

There are many counts of this clone. This chain uses TRBV28 with TRBJ1-5; TRBD1 is a possible D gene (5 bases). Germline lookup yields CDR1 MDHEN and CDR2 SYDVKM. This CDR3 spans 13 amino acids. V lost 6 bases and J lost 7, with 13 bases in between. The CDR3 reads CASSPGLGQPQHF. CDR3 nucleotides: TGTGCCAGCAGCCCGGGACTGGGACAGCCCCAGCATTTT. Complete variable domain (other parts from reference TRBV28 and TRBJ1-5): DVKVTQSSRYLVKRTGEKVFLECVQDMDHENMFWYRQDPGLGLRLIYFSYDVKMKEKGDIPEGYSVSREKKERFSLILESASTNQTSMYLCASSPGLGQPQHFGDGTRLSIL.

The table lists this clone with a few counts. V and J are TRBV27 and TRBJ1-1; 9 bases match TRBD1. V lost 6 bases and J lost 5; bases outside the gene matches: 16. The CDR3 has 17 amino acids. Germline V gene sequence: CDR1 MNHEY, CDR2 SMNVEV (reference sequence). CDR3 nucleotides: TGTGCCAGCAGCCAACCCGGACAGGGGAGGATGAGAACTGAAGCTTTCTTT. Protein sequence: CASSQPGQGRMRTEAFF.

This clone has just a few counts. The chain uses TRBV9 and TRBJ2-7; 8 bases are a match to TRBD2. Germline CDR1 and CDR2: SGDLS and YYNGEE. This CDR3 region has 16 residues. The trim removed 1 base at V and 5 bases at J, leaving 11 bases unmatched. In nucleotides, the CDR3 is TGTGCCAGCAGCGTATCAGCGGGAGCGGGGAGGAACGAGCAGTACTTC. Translation gives CASSVSAGAGRNEQYF.

The chain couples TRBV2 to TRBJ2-7; the D gene is possibly TRBD1 (5 bases). This CDR3 spans 18 amino acids. The V end lost 6 bases, the J end lost 1 base, and 25 bases lay between the germline ends. Looked up from germline, CDR1 is SNHLY and CDR2 is FYNNEI. The CDR3 here is CASRREQWLRQMSYEQYF. In nucleotides, the CDR3 is TGTGCCAGCAGACGAGAACAATGGTTAAGACAGATGTCCTACGAGCAGTACTTC.

This clone was seen repeatedly, ten times or more. The chain joins TRBV11-1 to TRBJ1-3; 11 bases are a match to TRBD1. This CDR3 region has 16 residues. V trimming: 4 bases; J trimming: 4 bases; junction bases outside the gene matches: 6. Germline V gene sequence: CDR1 SGHAT, CDR2 FQDESV (reference sequence). In DNA form, the CDR3 reads TGTGCCAGCAGCTCGACCGGGACAGGGGGAGGAAACACCATATATTTT. This encodes CASSSTGTGGGNTIYF.

For the CDR3, the DNA is TGTGCCACCAGGCCAGGGACGGTGAACACCGGGGAGCTGTTTTTT. Amino acid sequence: CATRPGTVNTGELFF. The chain uses TRBV24-1 and TRBJ2-2; D is perhaps TRBD1 or TRBD2 (5 bases each). V shed 7 bases and J shed 1 base, with 12 bases lying between them. The CDR3 consists of 15 residues. Germline V gene sequence: CDR1 KGHDR, CDR2 SFDVKD.

This clone was detected ten times or more. The V and J genes are TRBV9 and TRBJ1-6; TRBD1 is a possible D gene (5 bases). Deletions cut 0 bases from V and 6 bases from J, with 10 bases between. The CDR3 sequence is 15 residues long. CDR1 is SGDLS and CDR2 is YYNGEE in the germline V gene. The CDR3 DNA reads as TGTGCCAGCAGCGTAGGGGGCACGCTTAATTCACCCCTCCACTTT. Translated: CASSVGGTLNSPLHF. Full variable domain (outside the CDR3, taken from reference TRBV9 and TRBJ1-6): DSGVTQTPKHLITATGQRVTLRCSPRSGDLSVYWYQQSLDQGLQFLIQYYNGEERAKGNILERFSAQQFPDLHSELNLSSLELGDSALYFCASSVGGTLNSPLHFGNGTRLTVT.

This clone showed up just a few times. This chain uses TRBV6-2 or TRBV6-3 with TRBJ2-4; 7 bases fit TRBD2. Losses at the gene ends were 5 bases for V and 10 bases for J; bases not matched to a gene: 11. This CDR3 spans 14 amino acids. The V gene's germline CDR1 is MNHEY and CDR2 SVGEGT. CDR3: CASSPSGRAGIQYF. For the CDR3, the DNA is TGTGCCAGCAGTCCCAGTGGGAGGGCGGGTATTCAGTACTTC.

Ten or more counts support this clone. The chain combines TRBV10-3 with TRBJ1-1; D gene unclear. Looked up from germline, CDR1 is ENHRY and CDR2 is SYGVKD. V lost 2 bases to trimming and J lost 6 bases, with 7 bases between them. The CDR3 runs 12 residues. The CDR3 protein is CAISENQAEAFF. The DNA of the CDR3 is TGTGCCATCAGTGAGAACCAGGCTGAAGCTTTCTTT.

At least ten counts were recorded for this clone. The V and J genes are TRBV3-1 and TRBJ1-3, with D perhaps TRBD1 (6 bases). The CDR3 is 16 residues long. Per germline, CDR1 LGHDT and CDR2 YNNKEL (reference sequence). Trimming pared 0 bases from V and 2 bases from J, leaving 11 bases between. The CDR3 DNA reads TGTGCCAGCAGCCAAGATAATGGGGGGCCTGGAAACACCATATATTTT. Its translation: CASSQDNGGPGNTIYF. The full variable domain, its missing parts supplied by reference TRBV3-1 and TRBJ1-3, is DTAVSQTPKYLVTQMGNDKSIKCEQNLGHDTMYWYKQDSKKFLKIMFSYNNKELIINETVPNRFSPKSPDKAHLNLHINSLELGDSAVYFCASSQDNGGPGNTIYFGEGSWLTVV.

This clone was counted many times. DNA of the CDR3: TGTGCCAGCAGCCCGACGGGTATAGGAGCTTTCTTT. Its protein product is CASSPTGIGAFF. The V call is TRBV7-9, the J call TRBJ1-1; D is unclear. The germline CDR1 and CDR2 sequences are SEHNR and FQNEAQ (reference sequence). The V and J ends lost 5 bases and 10 bases respectively, with 14 bases between them. This CDR3 is 12 amino acids long.

In its sample, this clone was seen many times. The chain combines TRBV19 with TRBJ1-5; 7 positions agree with TRBD1. The CDR3 consists of 15 residues. V shed 3 bases, J shed 4 bases, and the junction held 6 bases outside the gene matches. From germline, CDR1 is LNHDA and CDR2 SQIVND (reference sequence). The CDR3 here is CASSILGGRNQPQHF. CDR3 coding DNA: TGTGCCAGTAGTATCCTAGGGGGCCGGAATCAGCCCCAGCATTTT.

Turning to this clone: A much larger clone is a single base away; this may be a read error. Other nucleotide sequences in the sample specify the same CDR3. J is TRBJ1-6 and V is TRBV11-2; no clear D. The CDR3 runs to 13 residues. Germline assignment: CDR1 SGHAT and CDR2 FQNNGV. The CDR3 region has the DNA TGTGCTAGCAGCTCCAACGGGAATTCACCCCTCCACTTT. Its protein is CASSSNGNSPLHF.

Many counts were recorded for this clone. The CDR3 protein is CASSSSGAEEADTQYF. CDR3 DNA: TGTGCCAGCAGCTCTAGCGGGGCAGAAGAGGCAGATACGCAGTATTTT. The V gene is TRBV5-4, the J gene TRBJ2-3; TRBD2 agrees at 9 bases. Germline lookup yields CDR1 SGHNT and CDR2 YYREEE (reference sequence). This CDR3 comprises 16 residues. J lost 4 bases, V lost 3 bases, and 9 bases had no gene match.